These T cell receptor beta chains were read from a single sample in a study of blood T cell repertoires in COVID-19. Profiled with immunoSEQ multiplex PCR; TCRdb holds only in-frame clones, not every one. The profile shows more than 300,000 clones, 87% of them singletons. The specimen sequenced was peripheral blood. The origin of the receptors is a woman aged 50 to 60 with COVID-19, enrolled during active disease. The CDR3 runs from the conserved cysteine through the conserved F or W.

TRBJ2-3 TRBV9 CASSPSTGSSTDTQYF
TRBJ2-4 TRBV19 CASRTGGAKNIQYF
TRBJ2-7 TRBV27 CASSFGVGQGSYEQYF
TRBJ1-1 TRBV2 CASRLTSTPNTEAFF
TRBJ1-5 TRBV4-2 CASSQDLNRGGNQPQHF
TRBJ1-2 TRBV28 CASSWGDRNYGYTF
TRBJ2-3 TRBV7-2 CASSSTYSGGGSTDTQYF
TRBJ1-2 TRBV3-1/TRBV3-2 CASSHPRGGGYGYTF
TRBJ1-1 TRBV5-1 CASSETGATEAFF
TRBJ2-3 TRBV4-3 CASSPSPSGIGDTQYF
TRBJ2-1 TRBV10-3 CAIGAGSSYNEQFF
TRBJ1-3 TRBV7-2 CASSLAGRGQGSGNTIYF
TRBJ2-3 TRBV10-3 CATSPATTPTDTQYF
TRBJ2-7 TRBV7-9 CASSRRDSSYEQYF
TRBJ1-1 TRBV7-3 CASRGTAGGTEAFF
TRBJ2-7 TRBV4-1 CASSPQQDYEQYF
TRBJ2-3 TRBV29-1 CSVERRQGTDTQYF